These 4 T cell receptor beta chains were all obtained from the same sample, sequenced in a study of T cells in Graves' hyperthyroidism and ophthalmopathy. What was amplified from RNA transcripts were TCR beta CDR3 regions. The HTBI primer set served for first-round RT-PCR of the TCR CDR3. Each CDR3 protein is one row after TCRdb ran MiXCR on the multiplex PCR reads. This sample has around 600,000 distinct CDR3 sequences, with 15% to 17% found just once. What was sequenced was blood. These receptors were obtained from a young woman with Graves' hyperthyroidism.

This clonotype was counted ten times or more. The J gene is TRBJ1-1, the V gene TRBV20-1, with a possible D match to TRBD1 (6 bases). The germline V gene encodes CDR1 DFQATT and CDR2 SNEGSKA (reference sequence). The CDR3 has 15 amino acids. Trimming took 3 bases from V and 6 from J, leaving 20 bases between them. The CDR3 reads CSASPDRTTRPEAFF. The DNA of the CDR3 is TGCAGTGCTAGCCCCGACAGGACTACTCGCCCTGAAGCTTTCTTT.

The rearrangement links TRBV12-3 or TRBV12-4 to TRBJ2-3; tentatively, D is TRBD1 or TRBD2 (7 bases each). Trimming took 5 bases from V and 1 from J, leaving 19 bases between them. The CDR3 contains 17 residues. DNA of the CDR3: TGTGCCAGCAGTCCAGGGGGGGGACAACACCGCACAGATACGCAGTATTTT. The encoded protein is CASSPGGGQHRTDTQYF.

This chain links TRBV5-1 with TRBJ2-3; TRBD1 matches 8 bases. The CDR3 is 19 residues long. Germline-derived CDR1 and CDR2 are SGHRS and YFSETQ. With 1 base clipped from V and 0 bases from J, the junction kept 13 bases outside the gene matches. The CDR3 protein is CASSLRSLRGPSSTDTQYF. As DNA, the CDR3 is TGCGCCAGCAGCTTGCGCTCCCTCAGGGGGCCATCTAGCACAGATACGCAGTATTTT.

The chain is built from TRBV10-3 and TRBJ2-2; D is unclear. The germline V gene encodes CDR1 ENHRY and CDR2 SYGVKD. Trimming left V 2 bases short and J 1 base short, with 5 bases between. The CDR3 spans 14 residues. CDR3 DNA sequence: TGTGCCATCAGTGAGCGGATGAACACCGGGGAGCTGTTTTTT. This codes for CAISERMNTGELFF.